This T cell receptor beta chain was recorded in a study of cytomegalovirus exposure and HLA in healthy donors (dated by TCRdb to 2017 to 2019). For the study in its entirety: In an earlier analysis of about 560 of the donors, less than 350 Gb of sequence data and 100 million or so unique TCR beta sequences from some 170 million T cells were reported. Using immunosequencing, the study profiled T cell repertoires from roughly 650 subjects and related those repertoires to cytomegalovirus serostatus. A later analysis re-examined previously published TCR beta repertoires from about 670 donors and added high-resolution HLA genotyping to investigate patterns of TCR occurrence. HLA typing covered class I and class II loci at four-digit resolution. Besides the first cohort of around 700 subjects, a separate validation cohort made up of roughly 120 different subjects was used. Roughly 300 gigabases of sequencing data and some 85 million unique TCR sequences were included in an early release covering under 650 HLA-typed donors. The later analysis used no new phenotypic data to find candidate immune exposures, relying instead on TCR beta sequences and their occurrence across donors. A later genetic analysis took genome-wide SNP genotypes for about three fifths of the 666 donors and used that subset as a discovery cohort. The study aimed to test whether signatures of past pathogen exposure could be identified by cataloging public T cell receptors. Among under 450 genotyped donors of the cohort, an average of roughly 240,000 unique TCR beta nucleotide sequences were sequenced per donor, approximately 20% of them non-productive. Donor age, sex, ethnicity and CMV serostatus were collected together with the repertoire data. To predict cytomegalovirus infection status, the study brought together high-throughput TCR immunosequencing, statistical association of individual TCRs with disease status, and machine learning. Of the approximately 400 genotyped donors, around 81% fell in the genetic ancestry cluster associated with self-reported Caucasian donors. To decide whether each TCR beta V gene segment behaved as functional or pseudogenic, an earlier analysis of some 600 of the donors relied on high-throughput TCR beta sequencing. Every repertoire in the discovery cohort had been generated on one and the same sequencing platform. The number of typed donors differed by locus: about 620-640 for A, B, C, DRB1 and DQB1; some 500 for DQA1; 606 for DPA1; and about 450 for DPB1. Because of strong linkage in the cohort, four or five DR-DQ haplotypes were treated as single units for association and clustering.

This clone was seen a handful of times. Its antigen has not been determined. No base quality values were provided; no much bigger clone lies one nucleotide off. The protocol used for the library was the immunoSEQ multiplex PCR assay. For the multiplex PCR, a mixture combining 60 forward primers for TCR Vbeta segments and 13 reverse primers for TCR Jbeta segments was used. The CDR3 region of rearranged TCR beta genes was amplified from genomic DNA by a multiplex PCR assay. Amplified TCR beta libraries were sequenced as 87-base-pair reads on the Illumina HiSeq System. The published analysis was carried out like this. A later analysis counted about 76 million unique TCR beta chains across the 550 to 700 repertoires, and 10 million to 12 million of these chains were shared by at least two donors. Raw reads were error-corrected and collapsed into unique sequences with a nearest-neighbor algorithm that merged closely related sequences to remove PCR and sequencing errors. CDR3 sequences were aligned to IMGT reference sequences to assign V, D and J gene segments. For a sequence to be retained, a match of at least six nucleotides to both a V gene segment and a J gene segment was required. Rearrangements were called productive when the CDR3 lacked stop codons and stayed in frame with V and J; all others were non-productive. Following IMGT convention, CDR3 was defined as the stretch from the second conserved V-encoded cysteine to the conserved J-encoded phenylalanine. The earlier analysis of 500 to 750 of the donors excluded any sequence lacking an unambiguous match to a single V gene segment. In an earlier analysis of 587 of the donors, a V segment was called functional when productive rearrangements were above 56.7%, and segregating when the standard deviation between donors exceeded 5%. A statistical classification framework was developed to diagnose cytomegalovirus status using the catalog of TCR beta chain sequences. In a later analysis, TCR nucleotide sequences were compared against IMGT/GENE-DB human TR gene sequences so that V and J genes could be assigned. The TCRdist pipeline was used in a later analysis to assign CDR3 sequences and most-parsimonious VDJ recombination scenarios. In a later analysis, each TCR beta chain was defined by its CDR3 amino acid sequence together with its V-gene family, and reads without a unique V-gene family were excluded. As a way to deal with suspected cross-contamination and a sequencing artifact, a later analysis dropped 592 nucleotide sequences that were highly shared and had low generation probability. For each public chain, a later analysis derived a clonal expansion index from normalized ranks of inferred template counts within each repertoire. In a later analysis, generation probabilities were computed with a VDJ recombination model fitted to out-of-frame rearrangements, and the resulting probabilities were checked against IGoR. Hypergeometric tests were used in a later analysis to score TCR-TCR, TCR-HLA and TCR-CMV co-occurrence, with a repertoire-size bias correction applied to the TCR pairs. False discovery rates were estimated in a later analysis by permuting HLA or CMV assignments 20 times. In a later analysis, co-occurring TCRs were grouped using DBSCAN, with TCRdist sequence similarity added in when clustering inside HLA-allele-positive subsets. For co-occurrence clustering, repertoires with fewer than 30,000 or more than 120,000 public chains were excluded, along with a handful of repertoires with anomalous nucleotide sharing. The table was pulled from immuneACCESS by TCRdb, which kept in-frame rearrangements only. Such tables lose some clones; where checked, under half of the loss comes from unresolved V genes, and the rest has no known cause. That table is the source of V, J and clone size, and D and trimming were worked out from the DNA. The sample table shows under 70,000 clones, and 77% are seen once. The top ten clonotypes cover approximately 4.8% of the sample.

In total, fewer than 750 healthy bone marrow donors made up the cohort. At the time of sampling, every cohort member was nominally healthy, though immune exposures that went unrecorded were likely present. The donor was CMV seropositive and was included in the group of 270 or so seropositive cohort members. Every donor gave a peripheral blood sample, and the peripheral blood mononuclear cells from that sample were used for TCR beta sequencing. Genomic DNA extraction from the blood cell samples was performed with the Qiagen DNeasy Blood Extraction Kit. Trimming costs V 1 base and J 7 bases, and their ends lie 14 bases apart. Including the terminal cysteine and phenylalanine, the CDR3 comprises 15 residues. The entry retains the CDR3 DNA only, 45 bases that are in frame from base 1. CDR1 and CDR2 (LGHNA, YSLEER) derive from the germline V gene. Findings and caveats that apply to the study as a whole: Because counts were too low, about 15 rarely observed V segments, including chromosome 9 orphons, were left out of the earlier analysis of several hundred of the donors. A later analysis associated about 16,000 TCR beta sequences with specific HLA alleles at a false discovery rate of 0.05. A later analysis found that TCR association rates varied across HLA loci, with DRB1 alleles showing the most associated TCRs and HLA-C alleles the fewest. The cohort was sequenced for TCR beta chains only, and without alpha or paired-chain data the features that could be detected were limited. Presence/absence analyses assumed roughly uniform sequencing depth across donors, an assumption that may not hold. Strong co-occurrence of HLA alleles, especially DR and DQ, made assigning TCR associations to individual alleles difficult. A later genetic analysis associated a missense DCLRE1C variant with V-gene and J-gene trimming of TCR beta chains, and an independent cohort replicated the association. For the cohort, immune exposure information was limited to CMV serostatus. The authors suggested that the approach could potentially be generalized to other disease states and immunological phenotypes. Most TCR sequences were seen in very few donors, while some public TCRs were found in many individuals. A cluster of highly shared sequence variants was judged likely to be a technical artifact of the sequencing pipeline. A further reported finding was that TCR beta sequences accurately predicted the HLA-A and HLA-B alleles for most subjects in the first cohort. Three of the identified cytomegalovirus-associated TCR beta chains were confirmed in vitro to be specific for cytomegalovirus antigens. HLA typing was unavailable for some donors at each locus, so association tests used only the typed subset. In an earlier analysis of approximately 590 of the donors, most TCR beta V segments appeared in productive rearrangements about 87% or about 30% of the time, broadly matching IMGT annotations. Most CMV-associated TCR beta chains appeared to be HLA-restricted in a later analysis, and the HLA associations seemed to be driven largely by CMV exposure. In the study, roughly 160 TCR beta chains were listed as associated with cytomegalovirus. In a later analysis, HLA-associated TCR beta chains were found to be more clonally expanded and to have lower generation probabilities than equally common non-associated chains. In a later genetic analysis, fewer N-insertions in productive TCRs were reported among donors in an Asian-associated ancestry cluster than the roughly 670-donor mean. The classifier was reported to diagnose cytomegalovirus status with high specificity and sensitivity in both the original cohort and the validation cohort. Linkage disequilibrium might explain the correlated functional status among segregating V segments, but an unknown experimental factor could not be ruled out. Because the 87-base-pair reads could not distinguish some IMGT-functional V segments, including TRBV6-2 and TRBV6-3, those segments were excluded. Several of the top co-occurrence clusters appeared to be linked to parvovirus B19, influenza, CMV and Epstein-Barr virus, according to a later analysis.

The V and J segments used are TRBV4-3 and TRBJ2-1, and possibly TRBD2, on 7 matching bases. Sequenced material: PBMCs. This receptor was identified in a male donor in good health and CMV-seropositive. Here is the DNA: TGCGCCAGCAGCCAAGTTGGGGGGGCGGGAAATGAGCAGTTCTTC. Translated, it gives CASSQVGGAGNEQFF.